This T cell receptor beta chain stems from a study of cytomegalovirus exposure and HLA in healthy donors. Looking at the study overall: Findings of an earlier analysis included some 120 million unique TCR beta sequences from about 180 million T cells.

The CDR3 is 13 residues long. Germline V gives CDR1 SGHNT, CDR2 YYREEE (reference sequence). Unmatched junction bases numbered 2, after V lost 4 bases and J lost 4 bases. PCR amplification relied on 60 Vbeta primers (plus 13 Jbeta primers). The table came from immunoSEQ multiplex PCR; TCRdb's copy has only in-frame clones and leaves some out. The sample lists roughly 100,000 clones, 75% to 85% occurring once. The study, taken as a whole, reports: By a later analysis, the bulk of CMV-associated TCR beta chains appeared HLA-restricted. A later analysis showed that HLA-associated TCR beta chains had undergone more clonal expansion than equally common others.

In regard to this clone: Its target is not known.

The specimen sequenced was PBMCs. This TCR was recovered from a man under 40 in good health and CMV-seronegative. The chain uses TRBV5-4 and TRBJ2-1, with 7 bases matching TRBD1. CDR3 amino acids: CASSRDRYNEQFF. CDR3 in DNA: TGTGCCAGCAGCCGGGACAGATACAATGAGCAGTTCTTC.